This TCR beta chain is drawn from a study of T cells in women clearing cervical HPV infection. Broader study findings: Cases carried less TRBV6-7 than controls: approximately 0.1% versus 0.16%.

Of note for this clone: The antigen remains unidentified. The read ends 3 residues shy of where the CDR3 ends; the end is completed using the germline J gene.

The repertoire was sequenced with immunoSEQ multiplex PCR; TCRdb's copy has only in-frame clones and lacks some. The sample has tens of thousands of clones; the top ten hold 1.5% to 2%. Trimming cost V 0 bases and J 3 bases, with 7 bases left between them. CDR1 is LGHNA and CDR2 is YNFKEQ in the germline V gene. The CDR3 extends over 14 amino acids. The receptor was isolated from a woman between 18 and 69 years old with a cervical HPV16 infection that either progressed to CIN3+ or cleared (not recorded which). The V gene is TRBV4-2, the J gene TRBJ2-3; possibly TRBD1 for D (6 bases). Source material: blood buffy coat. CDR3 amino acids: CASSQDGQTDTQYF. The CDR3 DNA, read in part, is TGTGCCAGCAGCCAAGACGGACAGACAGATACG.